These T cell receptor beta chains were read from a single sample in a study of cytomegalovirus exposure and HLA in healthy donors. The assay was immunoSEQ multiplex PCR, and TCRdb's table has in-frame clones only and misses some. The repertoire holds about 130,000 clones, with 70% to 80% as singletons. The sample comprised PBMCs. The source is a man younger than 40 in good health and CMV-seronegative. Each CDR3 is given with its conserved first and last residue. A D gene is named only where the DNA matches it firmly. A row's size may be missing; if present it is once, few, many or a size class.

CDR3nt: TGTGCCAGCAGTTCTGGGGGGGGGCCCTACTATGGCTACACCTTC
CDR3aa: CASSSGGGPYYGYTF
j_gene: TRBJ1-2
v_gene: TRBV28
d_gene: .
abundance: .

CDR3nt: TGTGCCAGTAGTATAGATGCCCCAGGGACAGGGAGCTCCTACGAGCAGTACTTC
CDR3aa: CASSIDAPGTGSSYEQYF
j_gene: TRBJ2-7
v_gene: TRBV19
d_gene: TRBD1
abundance: .

CDR3nt: TGTGCCAGCATCCAACAGGGGGCGACGGATACGCAGTATTTT
CDR3aa: CASIQQGATDTQYF
j_gene: TRBJ2-3
v_gene: TRBV6-6
d_gene: TRBD1
abundance: .

CDR3nt: TGTGCCAGCAGCCAAGATCGGCCAGCGGGAGAGGCAGATACGCAGTATTTT
CDR3aa: CASSQDRPAGEADTQYF
j_gene: TRBJ2-3
v_gene: TRBV4-2
d_gene: TRBD2
abundance: once

CDR3nt: TGTGCCAGCAGCGGGAGCTCCTACGAGCAGTACTTC
CDR3aa: CASSGSSYEQYF
j_gene: TRBJ2-7
v_gene: TRBV9
d_gene: .
abundance: few

CDR3nt: TGTGCCAGCAGTGAATATGGGAGGGGACGTGGCTACACCTTC
CDR3aa: CASSEYGRGRGYTF
j_gene: TRBJ1-2
v_gene: TRBV25-1
d_gene: .
abundance: .

CDR3nt: TGTGCCAGCAGAGAGACACGATATGGCTACACCTTC
CDR3aa: CASRETRYGYTF
j_gene: TRBJ1-2
v_gene: TRBV7-9
d_gene: .
abundance: .

CDR3nt: TGTGCCAGCTCATCGGGACAGAACTATGGCTACACCTTC
CDR3aa: CASSSGQNYGYTF
j_gene: TRBJ1-2
v_gene: TRBV18
d_gene: TRBD1
abundance: .

CDR3nt: TGTGCCAGCAACTTACAGGGGATCGGCGAGACCCAGTACTTC
CDR3aa: CASNLQGIGETQYF
j_gene: TRBJ2-5
v_gene: TRBV9
d_gene: TRBD1
abundance: .

CDR3nt: TGTGCCAGCAGTCCCTTAGATCAGGGAACCCCCAATGAGCAGTTCTTC
CDR3aa: CASSPLDQGTPNEQFF
j_gene: TRBJ2-1
v_gene: TRBV27
d_gene: .
abundance: .

CDR3nt: TGTGCCAGCAGCCAGGCCGGGACAGGGAAAGGTGGCTACACCTTC
CDR3aa: CASSQAGTGKGGYTF
j_gene: TRBJ1-2
v_gene: TRBV7-2
d_gene: TRBD1
abundance: .

CDR3nt: TGTGCCAGCAGTTCACTAGGCCCCGCATCAGATACGCAGTATTTT
CDR3aa: CASSSLGPASDTQYF
j_gene: TRBJ2-3
v_gene: TRBV28
d_gene: .
abundance: .

CDR3nt: TGTGCCAGTACCACTAGCGGGAGGGCTGGGGATGAGCAGTTCTTC
CDR3aa: CASTTSGRAGDEQFF
j_gene: TRBJ2-1
v_gene: TRBV19
d_gene: TRBD2
abundance: .

CDR3nt: TGCAGCGTTTACGCGGGTACCAAAAACATTCAGTACTTC
CDR3aa: CSVYAGTKNIQYF
j_gene: TRBJ2-4
v_gene: TRBV29-1
d_gene: .
abundance: few

CDR3nt: TGTGCCAGCAGCTTGGGCGGGAGATCTGGGGGGGTGGGGTATTTT
CDR3aa: CASSLGGRSGGVGYF
j_gene: TRBJ2-3
v_gene: TRBV7-8
d_gene: TRBD2
abundance: once

CDR3nt: TGTGCCAGCAGTGTCGCTAGCGGGACTGCAGATACGCAGTATTTT
CDR3aa: CASSVASGTADTQYF
j_gene: TRBJ2-3
v_gene: TRBV2
d_gene: TRBD2
abundance: once

CDR3nt: TGCGCCAGCAGCAGACTAGGGGCCCTGGGGGAGCAGTTCTTC
CDR3aa: CASSRLGALGEQFF
j_gene: TRBJ2-1
v_gene: TRBV4-1
d_gene: .
abundance: .

CDR3nt: TGTGCCAGCAGCCAAGATAGACAGCAAGAGACCCAGTACTTC
CDR3aa: CASSQDRQQETQYF
j_gene: TRBJ2-5
v_gene: TRBV4-2
d_gene: .
abundance: .

CDR3nt: TGTGCCAGCAGTTTACAAGGGAGGACTGAAGCTTTCTTT
CDR3aa: CASSLQGRTEAFF
j_gene: TRBJ1-1
v_gene: TRBV28
d_gene: .
abundance: .

CDR3nt: TGTGCCACCAGCAGAGATCGGTACGAGCAGTACTTC
CDR3aa: CATSRDRYEQYF
j_gene: TRBJ2-7
v_gene: TRBV15
d_gene: .
abundance: .

CDR3nt: TGTGCCAGCAGCCCTGCGGGGGTTCGCTATGGCTACACCTTC
CDR3aa: CASSPAGVRYGYTF
j_gene: TRBJ1-2
v_gene: TRBV6-6
d_gene: .
abundance: .

CDR3nt: TGTGCCAGCAGTTCCACGGTGTCCTACGAGCAGTACTTC
CDR3aa: CASSSTVSYEQYF
j_gene: TRBJ2-7
v_gene: TRBV6-5
d_gene: .
abundance: .

CDR3nt: TGTGCCAGCAGTTCCCTAAATCAGCCCCAGCATTTT
CDR3aa: CASSSLNQPQHF
j_gene: TRBJ1-5
v_gene: TRBV28
d_gene: .
abundance: .

CDR3nt: TGTGCCAGTAGTATAGATACAGGGCCGGAAAAACTGTTTTTT
CDR3aa: CASSIDTGPEKLFF
j_gene: TRBJ1-4
v_gene: TRBV19
d_gene: .
abundance: .

CDR3nt: TGTGCCAGCAGCACCCAACTAGCGGGAGTTGTAGATACGCAGTATTTT
CDR3aa: CASSTQLAGVVDTQYF
j_gene: TRBJ2-3
v_gene: TRBV11-2
d_gene: TRBD2
abundance: .

CDR3nt: TGTGCCAGCAGCTCCTCAGGGTTCGCTGAAGCTTTCTTT
CDR3aa: CASSSSGFAEAFF
j_gene: TRBJ1-1
v_gene: TRBV7-9
d_gene: .
abundance: .

CDR3nt: TGTGCCAGCAGTCCAGGGTTTGAGCCCCAGCATTTT
CDR3aa: CASSPGFEPQHF
j_gene: TRBJ1-5
v_gene: TRBV6-6
d_gene: .
abundance: .

CDR3nt: TGTGCCAGCAGTTTCAAAGGAGAGCAGTACTTC
CDR3aa: CASSFKGEQYF
j_gene: TRBJ2-5
v_gene: TRBV28
d_gene: .
abundance: .

CDR3nt: TGTGCCAGTTTACAGGGGTACGAGCAGTACTTC
CDR3aa: CASLQGYEQYF
j_gene: TRBJ2-7
v_gene: TRBV28
d_gene: TRBD1
abundance: .

CDR3nt: TGCAGCGTTGGGTGGGGTGCGGGCTCCTACGAGCAGTACTTC
CDR3aa: CSVGWGAGSYEQYF
j_gene: TRBJ2-7
v_gene: TRBV29-1
d_gene: .
abundance: .

CDR3nt: TGTGCCTGGAGTTTCTCAGGGGGCGGCAAAAACATTCAGTACTTC
CDR3aa: CAWSFSGGGKNIQYF
j_gene: TRBJ2-4
v_gene: TRBV30
d_gene: TRBD1
abundance: few

CDR3nt: TGTGCCAGCAAGGGACTAGCGGGAGGGGACGAGCAGTACTTC
CDR3aa: CASKGLAGGDEQYF
j_gene: TRBJ2-7
v_gene: TRBV6-5
d_gene: TRBD2
abundance: .

CDR3nt: TGTGCCAGCAGCGGACAGGGAGGGTATCAGCCCCAGCATTTT
CDR3aa: CASSGQGGYQPQHF
j_gene: TRBJ1-5
v_gene: TRBV2
d_gene: TRBD1
abundance: .

CDR3nt: TGTGCCTGGTCCCGAGGCGGCAGCCGGCCAGATACGCAGTATTTT
CDR3aa: CAWSRGGSRPDTQYF
j_gene: TRBJ2-3
v_gene: TRBV30
d_gene: .
abundance: .

CDR3nt: TGCGCCAGCAGCCAGGGGACGGAGCAGCCCCAGCATTTT
CDR3aa: CASSQGTEQPQHF
j_gene: TRBJ1-5
v_gene: TRBV5-1
d_gene: .
abundance: .

CDR3nt: TGCGCCAGCAGCCAAGGAGGTCCAGGGGTGGTTACCGGGGAGCTGTTTTTT
CDR3aa: CASSQGGPGVVTGELFF
j_gene: TRBJ2-2
v_gene: TRBV4-3
d_gene: .
abundance: few

CDR3nt: TGCGCCAGCGGGGGTCGAGCGGGAGGGCGTGTATATGAGCAGTTCTTC
CDR3aa: CASGGRAGGRVYEQFF
j_gene: TRBJ2-1
v_gene: TRBV5-1
d_gene: TRBD2
abundance: .

CDR3nt: TGTGCCAGCAGCTTTAGTTCGTTCAGGGCGGGCTACACCTTC
CDR3aa: CASSFSSFRAGYTF
j_gene: TRBJ1-2
v_gene: TRBV7-2
d_gene: .
abundance: .

CDR3nt: TGTGCCAGCTCACTAACAGGGTCCCAAGAGACCCAGTACTTC
CDR3aa: CASSLTGSQETQYF
j_gene: TRBJ2-5
v_gene: TRBV18
d_gene: .
abundance: .

CDR3nt: TGTGCCAGCAGCTCCTTTACGGGGTTAGGGACTGAAGCTTTCTTT
CDR3aa: CASSSFTGLGTEAFF
j_gene: TRBJ1-1
v_gene: TRBV5-5
d_gene: .
abundance: .

CDR3nt: TGTGCCAGCAGGACCACAGGGGGCACTGAAGCTTTCTTT
CDR3aa: CASRTTGGTEAFF
j_gene: TRBJ1-1
v_gene: TRBV2
d_gene: TRBD1
abundance: once

CDR3nt: TGTGCCAGCAGCTTTATAGTTTGGGGGGAGCGAAACGAGCAGTACTTC
CDR3aa: CASSFIVWGERNEQYF
j_gene: TRBJ2-7
v_gene: TRBV7-9
d_gene: .
abundance: .

CDR3nt: TGTGCCAGCAGCTTAGCCGGGACAGGGCGGAATGAGCAGTTCTTC
CDR3aa: CASSLAGTGRNEQFF
j_gene: TRBJ2-1
v_gene: TRBV7-2
d_gene: TRBD1
abundance: few

CDR3nt: TGTGCCAGCAGCTGGGCGGGAGGGTATAATCGGTGGGACGAGCAGTACTTC
CDR3aa: CASSWAGGYNRWDEQYF
j_gene: TRBJ2-7
v_gene: TRBV11-2
d_gene: TRBD2
abundance: once

CDR3nt: TGTGCCAGCAGTGTAGGGACAGGGGTAGCCGAGCAGTACTTC
CDR3aa: CASSVGTGVAEQYF
j_gene: TRBJ2-7
v_gene: TRBV28
d_gene: TRBD1
abundance: .

CDR3nt: TGTGCCAGCAGTTTGGACACCCATAGGGAAAAACTGTTTTTT
CDR3aa: CASSLDTHREKLFF
j_gene: TRBJ1-4
v_gene: TRBV2
d_gene: .
abundance: .

CDR3nt: TGTGCCAGTAGTAATTTGGTGGCTAGCGGATACAATGAGCAGTTCTTC
CDR3aa: CASSNLVASGYNEQFF
j_gene: TRBJ2-1
v_gene: TRBV19
d_gene: TRBD2
abundance: once

CDR3nt: TGTGCCATCAGAGGCACAGGGGGAGCATCCTACGAGCAGTACTTC
CDR3aa: CAIRGTGGASYEQYF
j_gene: TRBJ2-7
v_gene: TRBV10-3
d_gene: TRBD1
abundance: few

CDR3nt: TGTGCCATCAGTGAGTCTTACAGCCTCCGGGAGACCCAGTACTTC
CDR3aa: CAISESYSLRETQYF
j_gene: TRBJ2-5
v_gene: TRBV10-3
d_gene: .
abundance: .

CDR3nt: TGTGCCAGCAGTTTGACTAGTGGTTCCGAAGATAGCACAGATACGCAGTATTTT
CDR3aa: CASSLTSGSEDSTDTQYF
j_gene: TRBJ2-3
v_gene: TRBV28
d_gene: .
abundance: .

CDR3nt: TGTGCCAGCGTCAGACGCGGTCGCGGGAGCTGGAATGAGCAGTTCTTC
CDR3aa: CASVRRGRGSWNEQFF
j_gene: TRBJ2-1
v_gene: TRBV28
d_gene: TRBD2
abundance: .

CDR3nt: TGTGCCAGCAGTGCCGGGACAAAGAACACTGAAGCTTTCTTT
CDR3aa: CASSAGTKNTEAFF
j_gene: TRBJ1-1
v_gene: TRBV6-6
d_gene: .
abundance: once

CDR3nt: TGCGCCAGCAGCCAATCCCGGGGAGGGGTGGACAATGAGCAGTTCTTC
CDR3aa: CASSQSRGGVDNEQFF
j_gene: TRBJ2-1
v_gene: TRBV4-3
d_gene: TRBD2
abundance: few

CDR3nt: TGTGCCAGCAGTTTAAATGGGCTGGGTGGCTACACCTTC
CDR3aa: CASSLNGLGGYTF
j_gene: TRBJ1-2
v_gene: TRBV28
d_gene: .
abundance: once

CDR3nt: TGTGCCAGCAGCCCGACAGGGGGCTGGACTGAAGCTTTCTTT
CDR3aa: CASSPTGGWTEAFF
j_gene: TRBJ1-1
v_gene: TRBV28
d_gene: TRBD1
abundance: few

CDR3nt: TGTGCCAGCAGTACAATGGGGGACTCCTCCTACGAGCAGTACTTC
CDR3aa: CASSTMGDSSYEQYF
j_gene: TRBJ2-7
v_gene: TRBV6-5
d_gene: .
abundance: .

CDR3nt: TGCGCCAGCAGCCAAGATAGACTGAATTCACCCCTCCACTTT
CDR3aa: CASSQDRLNSPLHF
j_gene: TRBJ1-6
v_gene: TRBV4-1
d_gene: .
abundance: .

CDR3nt: TGTGCCAGCAGCAAACAGGGGGGGACTGAAGCTTTCTTT
CDR3aa: CASSKQGGTEAFF
j_gene: TRBJ1-1
v_gene: TRBV11-3
d_gene: TRBD1
abundance: once

CDR3nt: TGTGCCAGCAGTTACTTCGGGGGTTCGCGGAATTCACCCCTCCACTTT
CDR3aa: CASSYFGGSRNSPLHF
j_gene: TRBJ1-6
v_gene: TRBV6-5
d_gene: .
abundance: .

CDR3nt: TGTGCCAGCAGCCCAGCGGGGGTTGTCGGTGGAAACACCATATATTTT
CDR3aa: CASSPAGVVGGNTIYF
j_gene: TRBJ1-3
v_gene: TRBV7-2
d_gene: .
abundance: .